This T cell receptor beta chain was found in a study of beta chain features in type 1 diabetes. Germline V gives CDR1 SGDLS, CDR2 YYNGEE. Trimming stripped 0 bases from V and 4 bases from J, with 14 bases between. The CDR3 totals 16 residues. Expressed TCRB transcripts got sequenced, as all isolated RNA was reverse transcribed. This table comes from immunoSEQ multiplex PCR, and its TCRdb copy is limited to in-frame clones, with some not included. In the table there are 350,000 to 450,000 clones, roughly 13% of which are singletons. The chain has TRBV9 and TRBJ2-1; a weak D match, TRBD1 (5 bases). The sample was naive CD4+ T cells from blood. This TCR came from a man younger than 45 in good health. The CDR3, as DNA: TGTGCCAGCAGCGTAGGTGGTGGGGCCACATACAATGAGCAGTTCTTC. Protein: CASSVGGGATYNEQFF.